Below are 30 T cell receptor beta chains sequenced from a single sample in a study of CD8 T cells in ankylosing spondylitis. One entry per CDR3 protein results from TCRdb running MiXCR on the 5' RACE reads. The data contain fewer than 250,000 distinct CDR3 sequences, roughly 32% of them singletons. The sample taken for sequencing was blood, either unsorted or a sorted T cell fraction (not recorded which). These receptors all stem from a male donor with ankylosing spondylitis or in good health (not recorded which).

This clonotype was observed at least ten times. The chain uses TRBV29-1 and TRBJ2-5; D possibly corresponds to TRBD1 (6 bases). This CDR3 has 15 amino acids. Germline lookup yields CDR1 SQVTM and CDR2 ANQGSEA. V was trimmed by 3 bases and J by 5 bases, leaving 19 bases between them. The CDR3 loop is CSVDSHLRRGETQYF. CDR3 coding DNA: TGCAGCGTTGATTCACACCTCAGAAGGGGGGAGACCCAGTACTTC.

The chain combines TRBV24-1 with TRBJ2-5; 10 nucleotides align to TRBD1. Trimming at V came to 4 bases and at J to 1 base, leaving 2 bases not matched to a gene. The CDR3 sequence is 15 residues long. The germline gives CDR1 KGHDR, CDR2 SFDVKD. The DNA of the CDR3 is TGTGCCACCAGTGAAAGGACAGGGGGCCAAGAGACCCAGTACTTC. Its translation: CATSERTGGQETQYF.

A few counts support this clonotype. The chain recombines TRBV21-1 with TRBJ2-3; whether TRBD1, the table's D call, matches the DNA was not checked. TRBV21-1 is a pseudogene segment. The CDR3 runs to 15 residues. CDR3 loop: CASSRNRGCTDTQYF. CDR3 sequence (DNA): TGTGCCAGCAGCAGAAACAGGGGATGCACAGATACGCAGTATTTT.

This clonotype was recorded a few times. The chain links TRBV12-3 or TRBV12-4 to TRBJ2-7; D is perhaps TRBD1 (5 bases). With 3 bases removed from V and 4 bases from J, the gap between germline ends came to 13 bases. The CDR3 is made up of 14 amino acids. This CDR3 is CASSFARAQYEQYF. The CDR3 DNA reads TGTGCCAGCAGTTTCGCCAGGGCCCAGTACGAGCAGTACTTC.

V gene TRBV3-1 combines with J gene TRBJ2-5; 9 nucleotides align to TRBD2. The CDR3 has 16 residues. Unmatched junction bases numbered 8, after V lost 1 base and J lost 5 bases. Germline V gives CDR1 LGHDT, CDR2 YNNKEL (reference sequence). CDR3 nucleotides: TGTGCCAGCAGCCAAGGGCTAGCGGGGAAGGTGGAGACCCAGTACTTC. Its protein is CASSQGLAGKVETQYF.

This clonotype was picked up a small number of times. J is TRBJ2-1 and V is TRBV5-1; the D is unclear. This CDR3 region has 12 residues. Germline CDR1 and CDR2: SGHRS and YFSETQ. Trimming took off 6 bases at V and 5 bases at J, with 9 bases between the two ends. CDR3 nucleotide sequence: TGCGCCAGCAACCGCAGAGACAATGAGCAGTTCTTC. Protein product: CASNRRDNEQFF.

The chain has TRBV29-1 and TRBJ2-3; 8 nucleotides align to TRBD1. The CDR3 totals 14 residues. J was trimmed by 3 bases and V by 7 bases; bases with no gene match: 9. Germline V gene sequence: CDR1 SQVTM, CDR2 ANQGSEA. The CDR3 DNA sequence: TGCAGCGAGCGAAATCAGGGGGCGACAGATACGCAGTATTTT. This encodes CSERNQGATDTQYF.

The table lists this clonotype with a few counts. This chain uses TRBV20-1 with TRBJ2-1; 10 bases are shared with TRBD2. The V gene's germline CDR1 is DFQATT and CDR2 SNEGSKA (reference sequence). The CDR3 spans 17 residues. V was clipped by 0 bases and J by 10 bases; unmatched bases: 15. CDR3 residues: CSARELGLGLAGVEQFF. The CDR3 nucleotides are TGCAGTGCTAGAGAACTCGGTTTGGGGCTAGCGGGGGTGGAGCAGTTCTTC.

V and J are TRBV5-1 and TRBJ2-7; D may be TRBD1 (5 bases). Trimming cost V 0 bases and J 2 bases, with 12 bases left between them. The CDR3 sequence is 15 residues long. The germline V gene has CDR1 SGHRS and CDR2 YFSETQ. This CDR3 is CASSLDPGSPYEQYF. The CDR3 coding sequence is TGCGCCAGCAGCTTGGATCCAGGGTCCCCCTACGAGCAGTACTTC.

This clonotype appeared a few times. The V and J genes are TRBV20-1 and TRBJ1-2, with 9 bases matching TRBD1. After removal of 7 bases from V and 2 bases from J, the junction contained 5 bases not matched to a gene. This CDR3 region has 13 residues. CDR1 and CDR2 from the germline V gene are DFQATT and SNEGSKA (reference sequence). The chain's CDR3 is CSGYGQGNYGYTF. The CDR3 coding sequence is TGCAGTGGCTACGGACAGGGGAACTATGGCTACACCTTC.

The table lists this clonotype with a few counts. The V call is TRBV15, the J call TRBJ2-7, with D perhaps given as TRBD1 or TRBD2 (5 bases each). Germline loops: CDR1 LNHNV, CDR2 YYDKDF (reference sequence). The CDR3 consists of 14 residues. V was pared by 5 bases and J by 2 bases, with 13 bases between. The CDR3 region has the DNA TGTGCCACCAGCGTGGGGGACCCTACCTACGAGCAGTACTTC. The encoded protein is CATSVGDPTYEQYF.

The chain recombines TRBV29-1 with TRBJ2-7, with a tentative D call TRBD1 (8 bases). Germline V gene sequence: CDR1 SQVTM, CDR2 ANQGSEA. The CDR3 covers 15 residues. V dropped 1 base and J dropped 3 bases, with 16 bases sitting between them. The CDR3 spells CSVEVSQGGDYEQYF. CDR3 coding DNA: TGCAGCGTTGAAGTATCACAGGGGGGGGACTACGAGCAGTACTTC.

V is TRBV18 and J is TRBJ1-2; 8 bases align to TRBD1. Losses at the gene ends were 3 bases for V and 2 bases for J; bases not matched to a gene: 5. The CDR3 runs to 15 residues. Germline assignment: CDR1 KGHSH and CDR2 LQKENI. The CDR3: CASSPSTGANYGYTF. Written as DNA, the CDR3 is TGTGCCAGCTCACCCTCGACAGGGGCAAACTATGGCTACACCTTC.

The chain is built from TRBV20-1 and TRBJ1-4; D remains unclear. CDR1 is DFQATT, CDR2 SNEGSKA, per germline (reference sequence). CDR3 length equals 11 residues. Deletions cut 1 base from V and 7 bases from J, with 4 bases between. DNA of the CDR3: TGCAGTGCTAGAGGGGGTGAAAAACTGTTTTTT. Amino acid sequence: CSARGGEKLFF.

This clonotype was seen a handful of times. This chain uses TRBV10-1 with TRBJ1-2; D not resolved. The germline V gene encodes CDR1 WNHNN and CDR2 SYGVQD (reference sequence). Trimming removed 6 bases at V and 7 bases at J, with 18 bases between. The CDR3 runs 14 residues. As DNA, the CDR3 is TGCGCCAGCAGCAGACCCGATATAAGAGCTGGCTACACCTTC. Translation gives CASSRPDIRAGYTF.

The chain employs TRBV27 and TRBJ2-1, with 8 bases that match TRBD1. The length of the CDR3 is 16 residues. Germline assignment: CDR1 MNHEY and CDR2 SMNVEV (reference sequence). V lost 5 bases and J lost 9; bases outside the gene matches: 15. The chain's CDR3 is CASSQKAGTGAGEQFF. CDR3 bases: TGTGCCAGCAGTCAAAAGGCCGGGACAGGAGCTGGTGAGCAGTTCTTC.

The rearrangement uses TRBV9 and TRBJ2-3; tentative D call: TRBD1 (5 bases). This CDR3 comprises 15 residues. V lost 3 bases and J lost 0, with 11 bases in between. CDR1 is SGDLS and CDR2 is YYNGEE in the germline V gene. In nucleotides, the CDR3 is TGTGCCAGCAGCGATGACTGGACAAGCACAGATACGCAGTATTTT. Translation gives CASSDDWTSTDTQYF.

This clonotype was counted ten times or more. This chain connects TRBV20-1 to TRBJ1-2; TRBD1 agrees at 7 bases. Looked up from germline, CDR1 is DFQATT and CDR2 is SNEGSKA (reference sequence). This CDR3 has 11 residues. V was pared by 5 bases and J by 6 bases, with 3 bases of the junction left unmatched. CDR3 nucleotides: TGCAGTGCTCTACAGGGGAATGGCTACACCTTC. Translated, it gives CSALQGNGYTF.

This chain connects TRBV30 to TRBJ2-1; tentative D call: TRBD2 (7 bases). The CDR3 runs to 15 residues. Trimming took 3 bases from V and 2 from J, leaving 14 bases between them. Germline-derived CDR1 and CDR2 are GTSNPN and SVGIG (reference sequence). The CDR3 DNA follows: TGTGCCTGGAGCGCTGGGGGGGCCGCCTACAATGAGCAGTTCTTC. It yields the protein CAWSAGGAAYNEQFF.

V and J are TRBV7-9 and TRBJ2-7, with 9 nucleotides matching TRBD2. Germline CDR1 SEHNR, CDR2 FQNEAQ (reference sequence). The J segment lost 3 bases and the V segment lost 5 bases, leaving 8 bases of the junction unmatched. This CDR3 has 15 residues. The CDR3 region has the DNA TGTGCCAGCAGCCAATCTAGCGGGGCTCTCTACGAGCAGTACTTC. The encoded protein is CASSQSSGALYEQYF.

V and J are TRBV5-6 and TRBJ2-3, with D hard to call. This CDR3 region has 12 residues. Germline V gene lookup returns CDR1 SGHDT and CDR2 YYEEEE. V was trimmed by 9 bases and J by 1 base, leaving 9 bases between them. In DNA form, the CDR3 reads TGTGCCACCGGATTTGGCACAGATACGCAGTATTTT. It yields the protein CATGFGTDTQYF. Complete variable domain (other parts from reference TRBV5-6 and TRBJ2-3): DAGVTQSPTHLIKTRGQQVTLRCSPKSGHDTVSWYQQALGQGPQFIFQYYEEEERQRGNFPDRFSGHQFPNYSSELNVNALLLGDSALYLCATGFGTDTQYFGPGTRLTVL.

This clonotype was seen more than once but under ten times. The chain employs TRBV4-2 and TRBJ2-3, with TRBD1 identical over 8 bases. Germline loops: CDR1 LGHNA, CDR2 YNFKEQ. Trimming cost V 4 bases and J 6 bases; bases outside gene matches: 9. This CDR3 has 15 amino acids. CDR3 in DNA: TGTGCCAGCAGCCGAGTAGGAGCAGGGGGCGATACGCAGTATTTT. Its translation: CASSRVGAGGDTQYF.

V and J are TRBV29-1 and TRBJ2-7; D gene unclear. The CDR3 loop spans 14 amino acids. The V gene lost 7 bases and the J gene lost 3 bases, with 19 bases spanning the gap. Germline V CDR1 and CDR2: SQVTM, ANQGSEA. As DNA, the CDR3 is TGCAGCGCCCAATATGCCAAACTGGGCTACGAGCAGTACTTC. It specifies CSAQYAKLGYEQYF.

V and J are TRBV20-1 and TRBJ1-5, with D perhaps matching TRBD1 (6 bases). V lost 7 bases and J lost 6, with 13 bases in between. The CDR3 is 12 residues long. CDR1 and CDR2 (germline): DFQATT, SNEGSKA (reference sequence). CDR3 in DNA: TGCAGTGGAGGGGGGGGTGGTCAGCCCCAGCATTTT. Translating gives CSGGGGGQPQHF.

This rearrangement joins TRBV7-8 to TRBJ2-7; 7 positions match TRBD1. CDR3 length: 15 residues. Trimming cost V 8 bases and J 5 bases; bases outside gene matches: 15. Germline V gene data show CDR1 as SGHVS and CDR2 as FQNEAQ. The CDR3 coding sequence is TGTGCCAGCGGCAAGGGGGCGACCGTCACGAACGAGCAGTACTTC. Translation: CASGKGATVTNEQYF. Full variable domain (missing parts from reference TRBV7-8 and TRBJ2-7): GAGVSQSPRYKVAKRGQDVALRCDPISGHVSLFWYQQALGQGPEFLTYFQNEAQLDKSGLPSDRFFAERPEGSVSTLKIQRTQQEDSAVYLCASGKGATVTNEQYFGPGTRLTVT.

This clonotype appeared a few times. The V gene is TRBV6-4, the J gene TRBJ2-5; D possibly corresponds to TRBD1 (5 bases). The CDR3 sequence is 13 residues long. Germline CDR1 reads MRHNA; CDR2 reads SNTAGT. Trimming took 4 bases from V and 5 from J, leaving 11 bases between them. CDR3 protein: CASSGRGLETQYF. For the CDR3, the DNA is TGTGCCAGCAGTGGAAGGGGCTTGGAGACCCAGTACTTC.

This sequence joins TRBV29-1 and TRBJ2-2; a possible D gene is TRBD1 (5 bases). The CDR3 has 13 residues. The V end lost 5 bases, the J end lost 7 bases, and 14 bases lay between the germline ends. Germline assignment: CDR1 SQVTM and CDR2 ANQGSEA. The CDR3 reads CSVTDKGVGELFF. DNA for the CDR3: TGCAGCGTTACCGACAAAGGGGTCGGGGAGCTGTTTTTT.

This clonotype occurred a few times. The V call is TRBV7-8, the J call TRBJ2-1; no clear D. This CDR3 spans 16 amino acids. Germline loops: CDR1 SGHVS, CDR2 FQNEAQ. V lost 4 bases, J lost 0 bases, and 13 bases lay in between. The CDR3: CASSSLTPSSYNEQFF. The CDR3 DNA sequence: TGTGCCAGCAGCTCATTAACACCGAGCTCCTACAATGAGCAGTTCTTC.

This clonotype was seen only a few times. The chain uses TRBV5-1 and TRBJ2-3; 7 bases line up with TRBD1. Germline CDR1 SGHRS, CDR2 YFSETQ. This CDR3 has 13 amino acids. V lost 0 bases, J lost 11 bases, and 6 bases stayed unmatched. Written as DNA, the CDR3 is TGCGCCAGCAGCTTGGGACCGGGACAGATGCAGTATTTT. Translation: CASSLGPGQMQYF.

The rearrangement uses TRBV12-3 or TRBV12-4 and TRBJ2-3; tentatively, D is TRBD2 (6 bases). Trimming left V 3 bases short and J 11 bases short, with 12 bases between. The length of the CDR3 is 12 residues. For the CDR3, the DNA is TGTGCCAGCAGTTTGGGAGGCTGGGGGCAGTATTTT. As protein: CASSLGGWGQYF.